This T cell receptor beta chain comes out of a study of cytomegalovirus exposure and HLA in healthy donors. With regard to this clone: Its antigen is still unknown.

This CDR3 has 14 residues. Germline V gene data show CDR1 as MNHEY and CDR2 as SVGAGI. Trimming cost V 6 bases and J 3 bases, with 12 bases left between them. Healthy bone marrow donors made up the donors. Nominally healthy donors were sampled, though unrecorded immune exposures were likely. Study results and caveats: Exclusion applied to some V segments, including TRBV6-2 and TRBV6-3, as they were indistinguishable. In vitro, a few CMV-associated chains proved specific for CMV antigens.

The PCR had 60 Vbeta and 13 Jbeta primers. The protocol was immunoSEQ multiplex PCR, while the TCRdb copy is restricted to in-frame clones and leaves out a portion. The data contain some 180,000 clones, roughly 74% of them singletons. This sequence joins TRBV6-5 and TRBJ1-5; D is perhaps TRBD1 (6 bases). Material for sequencing was PBMCs. This clonotype was sampled from a female donor in good health and CMV-seronegative. CDR3 amino acids: CASRFSGANQPQHF. CDR3 coding DNA: TGTGCCAGCAGATTCTCAGGGGCCAATCAGCCCCAGCATTTT.